This is a list of T cell receptor beta chains from one sample in a study of human T cells and chemical hapten exposure. TCRdb redid the calling of the RACE reads with MiXCR, one entry per CDR3 protein. The top ten hold 1.2% of the sample, which has 270,000 or so distinct CDR3 sequences, just under 8% seen once. The sample here was whole blood, taken in connection with sensitization to the hapten diphenylcyclopropenone (DPC). The origin of the receptors is a man aged 18 to 29 with alopecia areata. Some clones in this sample may be carry-over from other donors' samples. CDR3s include the opening cysteine and the closing phenylalanine or tryptophan. D genes are given only for firm matches. Where a row states a size, it is once, few, many or the class of an expanded clone; other rows omit it.

d_gene: NA; v_gene: TRBV20-1; j_gene: TRBJ1-6; abundance: NA; CDR3nt: TGCAGTGCTACCAGGGCCGCCTATAATTCACCCCTCCACTTT; CDR3aa: CSATRAAYNSPLHF
d_gene: NA; v_gene: TRBV28; j_gene: TRBJ2-7; abundance: few; CDR3nt: TGTGCCAGCAGTCCCACCGCCGCTGGCCACGAGCAGTACTTC; CDR3aa: CASSPTAAGHEQYF
d_gene: TRBD1; v_gene: TRBV3-1; j_gene: TRBJ2-1; abundance: NA; CDR3nt: TGTGCCAGCAGCCAAGGATGGACAGGGTACAATGAGCAGTTCTTC; CDR3aa: CASSQGWTGYNEQFF
d_gene: NA; v_gene: TRBV28; j_gene: TRBJ2-1; abundance: NA; CDR3nt: TGTGCCAGCAGTCGACAGGTCTACAATGAGCAGTTCTTC; CDR3aa: CASSRQVYNEQFF
d_gene: NA; v_gene: TRBV5-1; j_gene: TRBJ2-5; abundance: NA; CDR3nt: TGCGCCAGCTCTAAGGGAATGGTATGGGAGACCCAGTACTTC; CDR3aa: CASSKGMVWETQYF
d_gene: TRBD2; v_gene: TRBV7-6; j_gene: TRBJ2-2; abundance: few; CDR3nt: TGTGCCAGCAGACGAACCTGGACTAGCGGGACCGGGGAGCTGTTTTTT; CDR3aa: CASRRTWTSGTGELFF
d_gene: NA; v_gene: TRBV28; j_gene: TRBJ2-1; abundance: NA; CDR3nt: TGTGCCAGCAGGAAACAGGGGAGGGCTGAGCAGTTCTTC; CDR3aa: CASRKQGRAEQFF
d_gene: NA; v_gene: TRBV2; j_gene: TRBJ1-5; abundance: few; CDR3nt: TGTGCCAGCCACGGTGGGCAGACTAAAAATCAGCCCCAGCATTTT; CDR3aa: CASHGGQTKNQPQHF
d_gene: NA; v_gene: TRBV4-3; j_gene: TRBJ1-1; abundance: NA; CDR3nt: TGCGCCAGCAGCCAAGATCGACTGATGAACACTGAAGCTTTCTTT; CDR3aa: CASSQDRLMNTEAFF
d_gene: NA; v_gene: TRBV4-2; j_gene: TRBJ2-5; abundance: many; CDR3nt: TGTGCCAGCAGCCAAAATGCAGGGAAGAATGGTGAGACCCAGTACTTC; CDR3aa: CASSQNAGKNGETQYF
d_gene: NA; v_gene: TRBV6-2/TRBV6-3; j_gene: TRBJ1-1; abundance: few; CDR3nt: TGTGCCAGCAGTTACTCGACCCAGGTTGCCACTGAAGCTTTCTTT; CDR3aa: CASSYSTQVATEAFF
d_gene: TRBD1; v_gene: TRBV5-1; j_gene: TRBJ1-4; abundance: NA; CDR3nt: TGCGCCAGCAGCTCAACTTATCAGGGGGCTGGCGAAAAACTGTTTTTT; CDR3aa: CASSSTYQGAGEKLFF
d_gene: NA; v_gene: TRBV25-1; j_gene: TRBJ2-1; abundance: many; CDR3nt: TGTGCCAGCAGTGGGGGCAATGAGCAGTTCTTC; CDR3aa: CASSGGNEQFF
d_gene: TRBD1; v_gene: TRBV4-3; j_gene: TRBJ2-7; abundance: many; CDR3nt: TGCGCCAGCAGCCAAGAATATCGGACAGGGGTGTCCTACGAGCAGTACTTC; CDR3aa: CASSQEYRTGVSYEQYF
d_gene: NA; v_gene: TRBV7-9; j_gene: TRBJ2-7; abundance: few; CDR3nt: TGTGCCAGCAGCTACGACACCACCTACGAGCAGTACTTC; CDR3aa: CASSYDTTYEQYF
d_gene: NA; v_gene: TRBV24-1; j_gene: TRBJ2-3; abundance: many; CDR3nt: TGTGCCACCAGTGACCCGCTTCTAGCGCCTAGCACAGATACGCAGTATTTT; CDR3aa: CATSDPLLAPSTDTQYF
d_gene: TRBD1; v_gene: TRBV6-5; j_gene: TRBJ1-2; abundance: many; CDR3nt: TGTGCCAGCAGCCCTAACAGGGGTCTCGTCTATGGCTACACCTTC; CDR3aa: CASSPNRGLVYGYTF
d_gene: NA; v_gene: TRBV5-1; j_gene: TRBJ2-3; abundance: NA; CDR3nt: TGCGCCAGCAGCTCAAGACGTACAGATACGCAGTATTTT; CDR3aa: CASSSRRTDTQYF
d_gene: NA; v_gene: TRBV7-2; j_gene: TRBJ1-6; abundance: NA; CDR3nt: TGTGCCAGCAGCTTAGGTGGCGTTGCAGGCCCTTCACCCCTCCACTTT; CDR3aa: CASSLGGVAGPSPLHF
d_gene: TRBD2; v_gene: TRBV12-3/TRBV12-4; j_gene: TRBJ2-1; abundance: few; CDR3nt: TGTGCCAGCAGTATTAGCGGGGGGGCGTATCGGTTCTTC; CDR3aa: CASSISGGAYRFF
d_gene: NA; v_gene: TRBV5-6; j_gene: TRBJ2-3; abundance: many; CDR3nt: TGTGCCAGCAGCTCCCCGGGCCGGCTCACAGATACGCAGTATTTT; CDR3aa: CASSSPGRLTDTQYF
d_gene: NA; v_gene: TRBV4-1; j_gene: TRBJ1-4; abundance: few; CDR3nt: TGCGCCAGCAGTCCCGGGACGGATAATGAAAAACTGTTTTTT; CDR3aa: CASSPGTDNEKLFF
d_gene: TRBD1; v_gene: TRBV6-1; j_gene: TRBJ2-7; abundance: few; CDR3nt: TGTGCCAGCAGTGGAGCAGGGGGACATGACGAGCAGTACTTC; CDR3aa: CASSGAGGHDEQYF
d_gene: NA; v_gene: TRBV11-2; j_gene: TRBJ2-4; abundance: few; CDR3nt: TGTGCCAGCAGCCTGAGTTTAGCCAAAAACATTCAGTACTTC; CDR3aa: CASSLSLAKNIQYF
d_gene: NA; v_gene: TRBV6-5; j_gene: TRBJ1-2; abundance: many; CDR3nt: TGTGCCAGCAGTTCTGGGGCGGGCGGCTACACCTTC; CDR3aa: CASSSGAGGYTF
d_gene: TRBD1; v_gene: TRBV24-1; j_gene: TRBJ2-4; abundance: few; CDR3nt: TGTGCCCCCAACAGGGGGCGATGGGAAAACATTCAGTACTTC; CDR3aa: CAPNRGRWENIQYF
d_gene: TRBD1; v_gene: TRBV11-2; j_gene: TRBJ2-7; abundance: few; CDR3nt: TGTGCCAGCAGCTTATGGGACAGTGCGGAACTCTACGAGCAGTACTTC; CDR3aa: CASSLWDSAELYEQYF
d_gene: NA; v_gene: TRBV28; j_gene: TRBJ1-4; abundance: few; CDR3nt: TGTGCCAGCTCTCGGGACGGATTGGGGAATGAAAAACTGTTTTTT; CDR3aa: CASSRDGLGNEKLFF
d_gene: NA; v_gene: TRBV6-5; j_gene: TRBJ2-1; abundance: NA; CDR3nt: TGTGCCAGCAGTTACCTCGGTGCCAATGAGCAGTTCTTC; CDR3aa: CASSYLGANEQFF
d_gene: NA; v_gene: TRBV12-3/TRBV12-4; j_gene: TRBJ1-1; abundance: few; CDR3nt: TGTGCCAGCAGTTTCAGTTACCTCGGACAAACTGAAGCTTTCTTT; CDR3aa: CASSFSYLGQTEAFF
d_gene: TRBD1; v_gene: TRBV19; j_gene: TRBJ1-5; abundance: NA; CDR3nt: TGTGCCAGTACCCTGACAGGGACGGGCCAGCCCCAGCATTTT; CDR3aa: CASTLTGTGQPQHF
d_gene: TRBD2; v_gene: TRBV20-1; j_gene: TRBJ2-5; abundance: NA; CDR3nt: TGCAGTGCTAGTCGGGGGGGAGAGACCCAGTACTTC; CDR3aa: CSASRGGETQYF
d_gene: TRBD1; v_gene: TRBV4-1; j_gene: TRBJ2-7; abundance: many; CDR3nt: TGCGCCAGCAGACGAACCCTAATCGGGACAGGCGGCTACGAGCAGTACTTC; CDR3aa: CASRRTLIGTGGYEQYF
d_gene: NA; v_gene: TRBV6-5; j_gene: TRBJ1-4; abundance: many; CDR3nt: TGTGCCAGCAGTTACTCGAAAGGGACTTTGGGTGAAAAACTGTTTTTT; CDR3aa: CASSYSKGTLGEKLFF
d_gene: NA; v_gene: TRBV29-1; j_gene: TRBJ1-1; abundance: many; CDR3nt: TGCAGCTATTGGGAGAACACTGAAGCTTTCTTT; CDR3aa: CSYWENTEAFF
d_gene: NA; v_gene: TRBV6-2/TRBV6-3; j_gene: TRBJ1-5; abundance: many; CDR3nt: TGTGCCAGCAGAGAGGGGTCCAATCAGCCCCAGCATTTT; CDR3aa: CASREGSNQPQHF
d_gene: NA; v_gene: TRBV6-1; j_gene: TRBJ1-1; abundance: NA; CDR3nt: TGTGCCAGCAGATCGAAAATTACCGGGACGGAGAACACTGAAGCTTTCTTT; CDR3aa: CASRSKITGTENTEAFF
d_gene: NA; v_gene: TRBV7-9; j_gene: TRBJ1-2; abundance: few; CDR3nt: TGTGCCAGCAGCTTCAACCGCGGCTACACCTTC; CDR3aa: CASSFNRGYTF
d_gene: TRBD1; v_gene: TRBV7-2; j_gene: TRBJ2-1; abundance: few; CDR3nt: TGTGCCAGCAGCTCCGGGGACAGGGGGATATACAATGAGCAGTTCTTC; CDR3aa: CASSSGDRGIYNEQFF
d_gene: NA; v_gene: TRBV28; j_gene: TRBJ1-1; abundance: few; CDR3nt: TGTGCCAGCAGTTCATCAGGGGATAGCACTGAAGCTTTCTTT; CDR3aa: CASSSSGDSTEAFF
d_gene: NA; v_gene: TRBV20-1; j_gene: TRBJ2-1; abundance: NA; CDR3nt: TGCAGTGCCAACCCTGGACAGACCGACTCCTACAATGAGCAGTTCTTC; CDR3aa: CSANPGQTDSYNEQFF
d_gene: TRBD2; v_gene: TRBV5-6; j_gene: TRBJ2-5; abundance: NA; CDR3nt: TGTGCCAGCAGCTTTATACTAGCGAGGCCGAAAGAGACCCAGTACTTC; CDR3aa: CASSFILARPKETQYF